What follows are 30 T cell receptor beta chains derived from one specimen sequenced in a study of CD8+ T cells in alopecia areata. Extraction and reverse transcription of RNA yielded cDNA as the sequencing template. Clones were read by immunoSEQ multiplex PCR, and TCRdb kept only the in-frame ones, dropping some. The sample consists of roughly 220,000 clones, approximately 72% of them appearing once. Treatment specified: oral pan-JAK inhibitor, 5-10 mg twice daily. The source material was CD4+ T cells sorted from blood, sampled at approximately week 42, from a patient treated with tofacitinib. These receptors all come from a human donor with alopecia areata.

The chain combines TRBV11-3 with TRBJ2-5, with 8 nucleotides matching TRBD1. The CDR3 consists of 13 residues. After removal of 5 bases from V and 5 bases from J, the junction contained 4 bases not matched to a gene. Germline V gene sequence: CDR1 SGHNT, CDR2 YENEEA. The CDR3 reads CASSNDRGETQYF. The CDR3 coding sequence is TGTGCCAGCAGCAATGACAGGGGTGAGACCCAGTACTTC.

The chain uses TRBV10-3 and TRBJ1-5; D is possibly TRBD1 (6 bases). CDR3 length: 14 residues. V shed 4 bases and J shed 4 bases, with 11 bases lying between them. Per the germline V gene, CDR1 is ENHRY and CDR2 is SYGVKD. CDR3 residues: CAISVTGRNQPQHF. The CDR3 DNA follows: TGTGCCATCAGTGTAACAGGGCGGAATCAGCCCCAGCATTTT.

For the CDR3, the DNA is TGCAGCTCCCCGTTACATTATCGAATCTACGAGCAGTACTTC. Translation gives CSSPLHYRIYEQYF. The gene calls are TRBV29-1 and TRBJ2-7; D remains unclear. V was shortened by 8 bases and J by 3 bases, with 20 bases between the two germline ends. Germline CDR1 SQVTM, CDR2 ANQGSEA. The CDR3 runs 14 residues.

The J gene is TRBJ2-2, the V gene TRBV30; D call uncertain. The CDR3 totals 14 residues. V was shortened by 0 bases and J by 8 bases, with 13 bases between the two germline ends. Germline CDR1 is GTSNPN and CDR2 is SVGIG (reference sequence). CDR3 nucleotide sequence: TGTGCCTGGAGTGTACTGCAAGGGAAAGGGGAGCTGTTTTTT. Translation gives CAWSVLQGKGELFF.

This chain connects TRBV9 to TRBJ2-7; 9 bases fit TRBD2. V was pared by 0 bases and J by 6 bases, with 10 bases of the junction left unmatched. In germline, CDR1 is SGDLS, CDR2 YYNGEE. CDR3 length equals 16 residues. CDR3 in amino acids: CASSVDAGGLRSEQYF. In nucleotides, the CDR3 is TGTGCCAGCAGCGTAGATGCGGGGGGGCTCCGTTCCGAGCAGTACTTC.

In its sample, this clone was seen a few times. The chain is built from TRBV4-1 and TRBJ2-3, with 10 bases matching TRBD2. This CDR3 spans 15 amino acids. V shed 2 bases and J 4 bases; nucleotides not matched to a gene: 3. Germline-derived CDR1 and CDR2 are MGHRA and YSYEKL. CDR3 nucleotide sequence: TGCGCCAGCAGCCAAATAGCGGGAGGTGCAGATACGCAGTATTTT. This gives the protein CASSQIAGGADTQYF.

This chain uses TRBV20-1 with TRBJ1-2; D not certain. CDR1 is DFQATT, CDR2 SNEGSKA, per germline (reference sequence). The V gene lost 7 bases and the J gene lost 4 bases, with 10 bases spanning the gap. The CDR3 contains 11 residues. CDR3 residues: CSVYELYGYTF. In DNA, the CDR3 is TGCAGTGTCTACGAGCTCTATGGCTACACCTTC.

The rearrangement joins TRBV6-1 to TRBJ2-2, with a weak D call TRBD2 (5 bases). CDR1 MNHNS and CDR2 SASEGT come from the germline V gene. V was trimmed by 8 bases and J by 5 bases, leaving 15 bases between them. The CDR3 has 14 amino acids. CDR3 region: CASQRASRTGELFF. The DNA for the CDR3 is TGTGCCAGCCAAAGGGCTAGCAGGACCGGGGAGCTGTTTTTT.

J is TRBJ1-2 and V is TRBV30; TRBD1 matches at 8 bases. CDR1 GTSNPN and CDR2 SVGIG come from the germline V gene (reference sequence). The CDR3 sequence is 13 residues long. V shed 2 bases and J 7 bases; nucleotides not matched to a gene: 6. The CDR3 nucleotides read TGTGCCTGGAGTCCCGGACAGGGAGGTGGCTACACCTTC. It codes for CAWSPGQGGGYTF.

This clone turned up a few times. This chain links TRBV7-2 with TRBJ2-3; the D is unclear. The CDR3 sequence is 12 residues long. Trimming left V 2 bases short and J 1 base short, with 1 base between. The germline V gene has CDR1 SGHTA and CDR2 FQGNSA. The CDR3 loop is CASSLRTDTQYF. The CDR3 DNA reads as TGTGCCAGCAGCTTACGCACAGATACGCAGTATTTT.

The chain links TRBV9 to TRBJ2-2; D unresolved. The germline V gene encodes CDR1 SGDLS and CDR2 YYNGEE. The V gene lost 3 bases and the J gene lost 7 bases, with 4 bases spanning the gap. CDR3 length equals 11 residues. The CDR3 protein is CASSGVGELFF. In DNA form, the CDR3 reads TGTGCCAGCAGCGGTGTCGGGGAGCTGTTTTTT.

The chain is built from TRBV15 and TRBJ1-4; D may be TRBD1 (6 bases). The CDR3 totals 15 residues. Trimming cost V 2 bases and J 5 bases, with 12 bases left between them. The V gene's germline CDR1 is LNHNV and CDR2 YYDKDF (reference sequence). CDR3: CATSRSGQSNEKLFF. The CDR3 DNA sequence: TGTGCCACCAGCAGATCCGGACAGTCAAATGAAAAACTGTTTTTT. The full variable domain, completed using reference TRBV15 and TRBJ1-4, is DAMVIQNPRYQVTQFGKPVTLSCSQTLNHNVMYWYQQKSSQAPKLLFHYYDKDFNNEADTPDNFQSRRPNTSFCFLDIRSPGLGDTAMYLCATSRSGQSNEKLFFGSGTQLSVL.

V and J are TRBV29-1 and TRBJ2-3, with TRBD1 as a possible D gene (7 bases). V was cut by 4 bases and J by 5 bases, with 16 bases left in between. Germline assignment: CDR1 SQVTM and CDR2 ANQGSEA. This CDR3 has 14 amino acids. CDR3 loop: CSVGRDSQGDTQYF. CDR3 nucleotides: TGCAGCGTTGGGCGGGACAGCCAAGGAGATACGCAGTATTTT.

This clone was detected only a few times. V usage is TRBV10-3 and J usage is TRBJ2-1; TRBD1 is a possible D gene (8 bases). The CDR3 is 15 residues long. Trimming pared 11 bases from V and 7 bases from J, leaving 24 bases between. Germline V gene sequence: CDR1 ENHRY, CDR2 SYGVKD. The CDR3 DNA sequence: TGTGCCCTCCGAGCGGGGACAGGCACCAATAATGAGCAGTTCTTC. This sequence encodes CALRAGTGTNNEQFF.

CDR3: CASSSQGLYNEQFF. CDR3 coding DNA: TGTGCCAGCAGCTCTCAGGGGCTCTACAATGAGCAGTTCTTC. This chain uses TRBV7-2 with TRBJ2-1; possible D gene TRBD1, 6 bases. CDR3 size: 14 residues. The ends were cut back, 4 bases at V and 3 bases at J, with 10 bases in the middle. CDR1 and CDR2 (germline): SGHTA, FQGNSA.

The chain carries TRBV30 and TRBJ2-7; no firm D call. Trimming cost V 2 bases and J 3 bases, with 11 bases left between them. Germline V gene sequence: CDR1 GTSNPN, CDR2 SVGIG (reference sequence). The CDR3 is 13 residues long. The CDR3 DNA reads TGTGCCTGGAGTTCGTACTTCCTCTACGAGCAGTACTTC. This gives the protein CAWSSYFLYEQYF. The entire variable domain, with the rest obtained from reference TRBV30 and TRBJ2-7, is as follows: SQTIHQWPATLVQPVGSPLSLECTVEGTSNPNLYWYRQAAGRGLQLLFYSVGIGQISSEVPQNLSASRPQDRQFILSSKKLLLSDSGFYLCAWSSYFLYEQYFGPGTRLTVT.

The rearrangement uses TRBV7-9 and TRBJ1-6; TRBD1 aligns across 7 bases. Germline V gene data show CDR1 as SEHNR and CDR2 as FQNEAQ (reference sequence). This CDR3 comprises 15 residues. Trimming took 4 bases from V and 7 from J; bases not matched to a gene: 7. CDR3 nucleotide sequence: TGTGCCAGCAGCTCGGCAGGGGGTTGGAATTCACCCCTCCACTTT. This translates into CASSSAGGWNSPLHF.

The chain is built from TRBV7-2 and TRBJ1-5; 8 bases agree with TRBD1. CDR3 length: 15 amino acids. Per germline, CDR1 SGHTA and CDR2 FQGNSA. The V gene end was trimmed by 3 bases and the J gene end by 8 bases; junction bases not matched to a gene: 9. CDR3 loop: CASSFGTGLQKPQHF. In DNA, the CDR3 is TGTGCCAGCAGCTTTGGGACAGGCCTTCAAAAGCCCCAGCATTTT.

The chain links TRBV7-2 to TRBJ2-3; no reliable D call. V was trimmed by 3 bases and J by 6 bases, leaving 16 bases between them. This CDR3 comprises 15 residues. Germline lookup yields CDR1 SGHTA and CDR2 FQGNSA. The CDR3 bases are TGTGCCAGCAGCTTGATGGGTCTAGAAGGGGATACGCAGTATTTT. It specifies CASSLMGLEGDTQYF.

This clone was counted only a few times. This chain uses TRBV7-2 with TRBJ2-3, with no clear D. The V and J ends lost 3 bases and 4 bases respectively, with 8 bases between them. This CDR3 has 13 residues. CDR1 is SGHTA, CDR2 FQGNSA, per germline. The CDR3 sequence: CASSLRSPDTQYF. The CDR3 coding sequence is TGTGCCAGCAGCTTGCGTAGTCCAGATACGCAGTATTTT.

The chain is built from TRBV11-1 and TRBJ2-7; 12 nucleotides align to TRBD2. The CDR3 is made up of 14 amino acids. Unmatched junction bases numbered 3, after V lost 4 bases and J lost 5 bases. The germline CDR1 and CDR2 sequences are SGHAT and FQDESV (reference sequence). Here the CDR3 DNA reads TGTGCCAGCAGCTCCGGACTAGCGGGGAACGAGCAGTACTTC. Its translation: CASSSGLAGNEQYF.

This chain links TRBV6-1 with TRBJ2-1, with 10 positions matching TRBD2. Trimming took 6 bases from V and 6 from J; bases not matched to a gene: 2. The CDR3 runs to 13 residues. From germline, CDR1 is MNHNS and CDR2 SASEGT. The CDR3 reads CASRLAGANEQFF. CDR3 in DNA: TGTGCCAGCAGGCTAGCGGGGGCCAATGAGCAGTTCTTC.

The V gene is TRBV2, the J gene TRBJ2-5; D gene uncertain. Germline V gene lookup returns CDR1 SNHLY and CDR2 FYNNEI. The CDR3 is 12 residues long. V dropped 2 bases and J dropped 7 bases, with 8 bases sitting between them. The CDR3 coding sequence is TGTGCCAGCAGTGAAAACCCGGCGACCCAGTACTTC. This sequence encodes CASSENPATQYF.

This chain joins TRBV5-1 and TRBJ1-5; D gene uncertain. Germline-derived CDR1 and CDR2 are SGHRS and YFSETQ. This CDR3 spans 15 amino acids. Trimming removed 0 bases at V and 3 bases at J, with 10 bases between. The CDR3 region is CASSLAGRNNQPQHF. The CDR3 nucleotides read TGCGCCAGCAGCTTGGCCGGGCGGAACAATCAGCCCCAGCATTTT.

The rearrangement uses TRBV14 and TRBJ2-1; D gene unclear. The germline V gene encodes CDR1 SGHDN and CDR2 FVKESK. V lost 1 base and J 14 bases, leaving 12 bases between the germline ends. The CDR3 sequence is 12 residues long. The CDR3 sequence is CASSQAATTKFF. The CDR3 DNA reads TGTGCCAGCAGCCAAGCTGCAACTACTAAGTTCTTC. The full variable domain, rest sourced from reference TRBV14 and TRBJ2-1, is EAGVTQFPSHSVIEKGQTVTLRCDPISGHDNLYWYRRVMGKEIKFLLHFVKESKQDESGMPNNRFLAERTGGTYSTLKVQPAELEDSGVYFCASSQAATTKFFGPGTRLTVL.

The J gene is TRBJ1-1, the V gene TRBV10-3, with unresolved D. The length of the CDR3 is 12 residues. Deletions cut 9 bases from V and 1 base from J, with 9 bases between. Germline V CDR1 and CDR2: ENHRY, SYGVKD. The CDR3 loop reads CAIRHENTEAFF. The CDR3 DNA is TGTGCCATACGACACGAGAACACTGAAGCTTTCTTT.

The chain is built from TRBV29-1 and TRBJ2-3; D perhaps matches TRBD1 (6 bases). This CDR3 comprises 15 residues. V lost 7 bases, J lost 1 base, and 18 bases lay in between. Germline CDR1 reads SQVTM; CDR2 reads ANQGSEA. CDR3 in amino acids: CSAALGASGTDTQYF. The DNA of the CDR3 is TGCAGCGCCGCGTTGGGGGCGAGCGGCACAGATACGCAGTATTTT.

The gene calls are TRBV5-6 and TRBJ1-1; D may be TRBD1 (5 bases). The V end lost 1 base, the J end lost 3 bases, and 16 bases lay between the germline ends. The CDR3 has 16 residues. Germline CDR1 is SGHDT and CDR2 is YYEEEE. CDR3 loop: CASSLFSNRRDTEAFF. CDR3 DNA: TGTGCCAGCAGCTTGTTTAGTAACAGGAGGGACACTGAAGCTTTCTTT.

The chain employs TRBV7-8 and TRBJ2-1; 11 bases match TRBD2. V lost 4 bases, J lost 6 bases, and 8 bases stayed unmatched. Germline V gives CDR1 SGHVS, CDR2 FQNEAQ. This CDR3 region has 16 residues. The chain's CDR3 is CASSSRLAGPSNEQFF. DNA for the CDR3: TGTGCCAGCAGCTCCCGACTAGCGGGGCCCTCCAATGAGCAGTTCTTC.

CDR3 loop: CASSPPNGGAIDEQFF. The CDR3 region has the DNA TGTGCCAGCTCACCACCGAACGGGGGGGCCATCGATGAGCAGTTCTTC. The chain recombines TRBV18 with TRBJ2-1, with TRBD2 matching over 8 bases. Germline CDR1 KGHSH, CDR2 LQKENI. The length of the CDR3 is 16 residues. J lost 8 bases, V lost 0 bases, and 9 bases had no gene match.